Below, 5 T cell receptor beta chains from the same sample are listed, as sequenced in a study of OX40 agonist ivuxolimab in advanced cancers. Clones were read by immunoSEQ multiplex PCR, and TCRdb kept only the in-frame ones, dropping some. The sample includes about 62,000 clones, almost 95% seen only once; the top ten take 10% to 15%. The material was CD4+ or CD8+ T cells sorted from blood, obtained in a trial of the OX40 agonist ivuxolimab. The receptors come from an adult with an advanced solid tumor such as melanoma, head and neck, liver or kidney cancer.

The CDR3 DNA reads as TGCGCCAACACCCCCGGGACAGACAAGGATGGCTACACCTTC. Residues: CANTPGTDKDGYTF. This chain uses TRBV10-2 with TRBJ1-2; 7 nucleotides line up with TRBD1. Germline-derived CDR1 and CDR2 are WSHSY and SAAADI. Trimming cost V 10 bases and J 6 bases; bases outside gene matches: 14. This CDR3 has 14 residues.

This clone was detected only once. This chain links TRBV6-1 with TRBJ1-4; possibly TRBD1 for D (5 bases). There are 13 residues in the CDR3. Germline values: CDR1 MNHNS, CDR2 SASEGT. The ends were cut back, 8 bases at V and 2 bases at J, with 9 bases in the middle. This chain's CDR3 is CASGGRTNEKLFF. Written as DNA, the CDR3 is TGTGCCAGCGGGGGACGGACTAATGAAAAACTGTTTTTT.

This chain joins TRBV7-8 and TRBJ2-7; tentatively, D is TRBD1 or TRBD2 (5 bases each). Germline CDR1 is SGHVS and CDR2 is FQNEAQ. Trimming took off 5 bases at V and 4 bases at J, with 18 bases between the two ends. This CDR3 region has 15 residues. Here the CDR3 DNA reads TGTGCCAGCAGCCTTAGGGGACGGGGAAAGTACGAGCAGTACTTC. Residues: CASSLRGRGKYEQYF.

This chain uses TRBV5-1 with TRBJ1-4; maybe TRBD1 (6 bases). V gave up 2 bases and J gave up 5 bases, with 19 bases separating them. Germline V lookup: CDR1 SGHRS, CDR2 YFSETQ. This CDR3 has 17 residues. The CDR3 nucleotides are TGCGCCAGCAGCTTAAGACAGGCCTACGAGCAAAATGAAAAACTGTTTTTT. Its translation is CASSLRQAYEQNEKLFF.

V and J are TRBV4-3 and TRBJ2-1; D is ambiguous. CDR3 length: 11 amino acids. Germline assignment: CDR1 LGHNA and CDR2 YSLEER. V lost 3 bases and J 4 bases, leaving 1 base between the germline ends. The CDR3 region is CASSQYNEQFF. For the CDR3, the DNA is TGCGCCAGCAGCCAGTACAATGAGCAGTTCTTC.